The 24 T cell receptor beta chains in this list originate from one sample, sequenced in a study of blood T cells in healthy people across ages. Then a second PCR, running about 7 to 11 cycles, was carried out with a sample-barcoded 5' primer and a J-beta primer mix. MiXCR was run by TCRdb on the 5' RACE reads, yielding one entry per CDR3 protein. The sample carries about 1.1 million distinct CDR3 sequences, under 40% recorded once. Input material: blood. Every receptor here comes from a man aged 18 to 35 in good health.

About this clonotype: A clone one base away is much larger, so this may be a read error. V gene TRBV7-2 combines with J gene TRBJ2-3; 8 bases are a match to TRBD2. The trim removed 4 bases at V and 3 bases at J, leaving 15 bases unmatched. The CDR3 is 18 residues long. Germline values: CDR1 SGHTA, CDR2 FQGNSA. The CDR3 sequence is CASSSHLAGRTRTDTQYF. The CDR3 DNA reads as TGTGCCAGCAGCTCTCACCTAGCGGGTCGAACTAGAACAGATACGCAGTATTTT.

This clonotype was counted only a few times. The chain links TRBV10-3 to TRBJ2-3; the match to TRBD2 covers 13 bases. V gave up 9 bases and J gave up 0 bases; unmatched junction bases: 3. CDR1 is ENHRY, CDR2 SYGVKD, per germline. CDR3 size: 15 residues. The CDR3 DNA follows: TGTGCCATACTAGCGGGGGGGTATAGCACAGATACGCAGTATTTT. Amino acids: CAILAGGYSTDTQYF.

This clonotype came up many times. J is TRBJ1-2 and V is TRBV12-3 or TRBV12-4; 7 bases map to TRBD1. Trimming cost V 7 bases and J 0 bases; bases outside gene matches: 5. This CDR3 has 14 amino acids. CDR3 amino acids: CASTDRASNYGYTF. CDR3 nucleotides: TGTGCCAGCACAGACAGGGCCTCTAACTATGGCTACACCTTC.

This sequence joins TRBV12-3 or TRBV12-4 and TRBJ1-5; 10 bases line up with TRBD1. The CDR3 extends over 15 amino acids. V lost 6 bases to trimming and J lost 2 bases; unmatched junction nucleotides: 4. CDR3: CASRTGGFRNQPQHF. CDR3 nucleotides: TGTGCCAGCAGGACAGGGGGCTTCCGCAATCAGCCCCAGCATTTT.

This chain uses TRBV6-5 with TRBJ2-5; D not certain. The J call may be mistaken, given a closer DNA end match to TRBJ2-1. Germline-derived CDR1 and CDR2 are MNHEY and SVGAGI. CDR3 length equals 15 residues. The CDR3 is CASSHTLGNQETQFF. DNA of the CDR3: TGTGCCAGCAGTCACACCCTGGGGAACCAAGAGACCCAGTTCTTC.

This clonotype has a handful of counts. This sequence joins TRBV11-2 and TRBJ2-2, with D possibly being TRBD1 or TRBD2 (6 bases each). The germline V gene has CDR1 SGHAT and CDR2 FQNNGV. The length of the CDR3 is 15 residues. V lost 3 bases, J lost 7 bases, and 15 bases lay in between. The DNA for the CDR3 is TGTGCCAGCAGCTTGGAGGGGGGAGGAGGCGGGGAGCTGTTTTTT. Translation gives CASSLEGGGGGELFF. Supplemented by reference TRBV11-2 and TRBJ2-2, the full variable domain reads EAGVAQSPRYKIIEKRQSVAFWCNPISGHATLYWYQQILGQGPKLLIQFQNNGVVDDSQLPKDRFSAERLKGVDSTLKIQPAKLEDSAVYLCASSLEGGGGGELFFGEGSRLTVL.

The chain is built from TRBV7-2 and TRBJ2-5; no firm D call. The length of the CDR3 is 13 residues. Germline V lookup: CDR1 SGHTA, CDR2 FQGNSA. V was cut by 5 bases and J by 4 bases, with 11 bases left in between. The CDR3 spells CASSGELGETQYF. The CDR3 DNA is TGTGCCAGCAGCGGAGAACTGGGAGAGACCCAGTACTTC.

This clonotype was detected only a few times. This chain joins TRBV5-1 and TRBJ2-2; no firm D call. Deletions cut 5 bases from V and 4 bases from J, with 6 bases between. CDR1 is SGHRS and CDR2 is YFSETQ in the germline V gene. The CDR3 spans 12 residues. CDR3 sequence reads: CASSRLTGELFF. The CDR3 DNA follows: TGCGCCAGCAGTCGACTCACCGGGGAGCTGTTTTTT. Full variable domain (outside the CDR3, taken from reference TRBV5-1 and TRBJ2-2): KAGVTQTPRYLIKTRGQQVTLSCSPISGHRSVSWYQQTPGQGLQFLFEYFSETQRNKGNFPGRFSGRQFSNSRSEMNVSTLELGDSALYLCASSRLTGELFFGEGSRLTVL.

The V gene is TRBV4-1, the J gene TRBJ2-1; D not certain. Germline V lookup: CDR1 MGHRA, CDR2 YSYEKL. CDR3 length equals 14 residues. Trimming stripped 0 bases from V and 4 bases from J, with 7 bases between. Here the CDR3 DNA reads TGCGCCAGCAGCCAAGAAAGGGTGTACAATGAGCAGTTCTTC. This codes for CASSQERVYNEQFF.

The gene calls are TRBV28 and TRBJ2-7, with unresolved D. Trimming removed 5 bases at V and 9 bases at J, with 17 bases between. Germline V CDR1 and CDR2: MDHEN, SYDVKM. The CDR3 has 13 residues. The CDR3 DNA reads as TGTGCCAGCAGTGCAAGTGGTCTGCTGGGGCAGTACTTC. Its protein product is CASSASGLLGQYF.

This clonotype was seen more than once but under ten times. The chain combines TRBV6-5 with TRBJ1-6; perhaps TRBD1 as D (5 bases). Trimming took 2 bases from V and 5 from J, leaving 10 bases between them. Germline loops: CDR1 MNHEY, CDR2 SVGAGI. This CDR3 is built from 15 residues. The CDR3 coding sequence is TGTGCCAGCAGTTACGACGGGACTAATAATTCACCCCTCCACTTT. It translates to CASSYDGTNNSPLHF.

This clonotype was detected a few times. The DNA for the CDR3 is TGTGCCAGCAGCTTGGGACAGGGAGGGAGGGGAGCTTTCTTT. Translating gives CASSLGQGGRGAFF. The chain is built from TRBV7-9 and TRBJ1-1; 9 positions agree with TRBD1. Germline V gene data show CDR1 as SEHNR and CDR2 as FQNEAQ (reference sequence). V lost 3 bases to trimming and J lost 10 bases; unmatched junction nucleotides: 9. The CDR3 is made up of 14 amino acids. Complete variable domain (other parts from reference TRBV7-9 and TRBJ1-1): DTGVSQNPRHKITKRGQNVTFRCDPISEHNRLYWYRQTLGQGPEFLTYFQNEAQLEKSRLLSDRFSAERPKGSFSTLEIQRTEQGDSAMYLCASSLGQGGRGAFFGQGTRLTVV.

V is TRBV6-1 and J is TRBJ1-2; perhaps TRBD1 as D (5 bases). This CDR3 is 15 amino acids long. Germline V gene data show CDR1 as MNHNS and CDR2 as SASEGT. Trimming removed 9 bases from V and 5 bases from J, with 22 bases in between. The CDR3 region is CARNGIGVLSYGYTF. The CDR3 region has the DNA TGTGCCAGGAATGGAATAGGGGTACTGTCGTATGGCTACACCTTC.

The chain combines TRBV28 with TRBJ2-7; D unresolved. The J call may be faulty, since TRBJ2-5 better matches the DNA end. Germline V gives CDR1 MDHEN, CDR2 SYDVKM. The CDR3 has 15 residues. CDR3 region: CASSPFVGRQETQYF. CDR3 DNA sequence: TGTGCCAGCAGTCCGTTCGTCGGGCGGCAAGAGACCCAGTACTTC.

This clonotype has only one observation. V gene TRBV19 combines with J gene TRBJ1-1, with D possibly TRBD1 on 5 matching bases. The V and J ends lost 1 base and 1 base respectively, with 10 bases between them. Per the germline V gene, CDR1 is LNHDA and CDR2 is SQIVND (reference sequence). CDR3 size: 15 residues. CDR3 protein: CASSIVDNRNTEAFF. The CDR3 bases are TGTGCCAGTAGTATAGTGGACAATCGGAACACTGAAGCTTTCTTT.

In its sample, this clonotype was seen a few times. V and J are TRBV15 and TRBJ1-4, with D perhaps TRBD1 (5 bases). Germline assignment: CDR1 LNHNV and CDR2 YYDKDF (reference sequence). The germline V and J ends were trimmed by 0 bases and 7 bases, with 9 bases remaining between them. The CDR3 is 14 residues long. The CDR3 DNA reads TGTGCCACCAGCAGAGATATGGGGGGTGAAAAACTGTTTTTT. Translating it yields CATSRDMGGEKLFF.

Only a few counts were recorded for this clonotype. The V and J genes are TRBV7-2 and TRBJ2-3; D unclear. The V end lost 1 base, the J end lost 1 base, and 12 bases lay between the germline ends. The CDR3 has 16 amino acids. CDR1 and CDR2 from the germline V gene are SGHTA and FQGNSA. CDR3 residues: CASSLGEGGGTDTQYF. The CDR3, as DNA: TGTGCCAGCAGCTTAGGGGAAGGTGGGGGCACAGATACGCAGTATTTT.

The genes are TRBV7-2 and TRBJ1-4, with 7 bases lining up with TRBD1. CDR3 size: 15 residues. The germline V gene encodes CDR1 SGHTA and CDR2 FQGNSA. The ends lost 3 bases at V and 8 bases at J; junction bases unmatched: 9. The CDR3 sequence is CASSLGTAVQEKLFF. CDR3 coding DNA: TGTGCCAGCAGCTTGGGGACAGCAGTCCAGGAAAAACTGTTTTTT.

This clonotype was seen a few times. This chain joins TRBV6-2 or TRBV6-3 and TRBJ1-5; TRBD1 might be the D (6 bases). Trimming pared 6 bases from V and 0 bases from J, leaving 21 bases between. CDR1 and CDR2 (germline): MNHEY, SVGEGT. The CDR3 length is 18 residues. DNA of the CDR3: TGTGCCAGCAGCCCAGACAGGCCGCTCTCTTCTAGCAATCAGCCCCAGCATTTT. Protein product: CASSPDRPLSSSNQPQHF.

The rearrangement uses TRBV7-8 and TRBJ2-3; D not resolved. V lost 1 base and J lost 0, with 8 bases in between. Germline CDR1 is SGHVS and CDR2 is FQNEAQ. There are 15 residues in the CDR3. Here the CDR3 DNA reads TGTGCCAGCAGCTTAGAGGGCAGAAGCACAGATACGCAGTATTTT. Protein sequence: CASSLEGRSTDTQYF.

The V call is TRBV7-8, the J call TRBJ2-3; D gene unclear. This CDR3 contains 13 residues. Germline CDR1 and CDR2: SGHVS and FQNEAQ. The V end was cut by 5 bases, the J end by 5 bases, with 11 bases between. The CDR3 spells CASSIGRVDTQYF. The CDR3 bases are TGTGCCAGCAGCATAGGACGGGTAGATACGCAGTATTTT.

V and J are TRBV4-1 and TRBJ2-3; possible D gene TRBD2, 5 bases. Germline V gene lookup returns CDR1 MGHRA and CDR2 YSYEKL. V was shortened by 4 bases and J by 3 bases, with 14 bases between the two germline ends. The CDR3 runs 15 residues. CDR3 nucleotides: TGCGCCAGCAGCCCCTCCGGGAAGAGGACAGATACGCAGTATTTT. This sequence encodes CASSPSGKRTDTQYF.

Here the CDR3 DNA reads TGTGCCAGCAGTTCCGATTACAGGGGTCGGAACACTGAAGCTTTCTTT. It encodes CASSSDYRGRNTEAFF. This rearrangement joins TRBV6-2 or TRBV6-3 to TRBJ1-1, with 7 bases matching TRBD1. The CDR3 has 16 amino acids. V was pared by 4 bases and J by 1 base, with 9 bases of the junction left unmatched. Germline values: CDR1 MNHEY, CDR2 SVGEGT.

The CDR3 DNA reads as TGCAGTGCTAGAGTTATCGTCCAGGGTCCGTTCTTC. Protein: CSARVIVQGPFF. The V gene is TRBV20-1, the J gene TRBJ2-1; a possible D gene is TRBD1 (5 bases). Germline V gene data show CDR1 as DFQATT and CDR2 as SNEGSKA (reference sequence). CDR3 length equals 12 residues. Trimming removed 1 base from V and 15 bases from J, with 16 bases in between.